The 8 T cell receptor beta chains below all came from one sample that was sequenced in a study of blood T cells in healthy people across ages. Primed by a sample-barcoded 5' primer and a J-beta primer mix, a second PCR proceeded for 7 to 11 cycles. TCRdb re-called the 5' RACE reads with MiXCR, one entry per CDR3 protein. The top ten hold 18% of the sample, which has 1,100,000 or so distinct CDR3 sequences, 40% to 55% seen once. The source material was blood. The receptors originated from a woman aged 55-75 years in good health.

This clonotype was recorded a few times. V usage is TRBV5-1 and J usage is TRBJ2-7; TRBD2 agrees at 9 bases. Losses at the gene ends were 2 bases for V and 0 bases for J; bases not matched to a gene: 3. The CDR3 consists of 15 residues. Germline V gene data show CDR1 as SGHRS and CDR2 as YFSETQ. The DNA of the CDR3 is TGCGCCAGCAGCTTCGAGCGGGGGGCCTCCTACGAGCAGTACTTC. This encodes CASSFERGASYEQYF.

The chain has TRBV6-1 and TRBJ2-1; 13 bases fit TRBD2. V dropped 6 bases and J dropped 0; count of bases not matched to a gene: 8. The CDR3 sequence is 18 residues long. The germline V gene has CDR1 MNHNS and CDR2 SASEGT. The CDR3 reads CASRPLAGGPFSYNEQFF. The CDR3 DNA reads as TGTGCCAGCAGGCCACTAGCGGGAGGGCCCTTCTCCTACAATGAGCAGTTCTTC.

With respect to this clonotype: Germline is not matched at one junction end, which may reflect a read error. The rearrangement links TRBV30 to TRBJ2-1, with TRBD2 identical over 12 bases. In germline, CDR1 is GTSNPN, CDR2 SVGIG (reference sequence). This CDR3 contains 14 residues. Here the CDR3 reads CAWRTSGTYYEQFF. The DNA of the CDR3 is TGTGCCTGGCGGACTAGCGGGACCTACTATGAGCAGTTCTTC.

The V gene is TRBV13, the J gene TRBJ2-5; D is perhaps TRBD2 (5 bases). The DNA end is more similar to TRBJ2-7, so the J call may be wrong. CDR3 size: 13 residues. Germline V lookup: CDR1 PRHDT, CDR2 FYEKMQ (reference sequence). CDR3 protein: CASSEEARYEQYF. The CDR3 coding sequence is TGTGCCAGCTCCGAGGAGGCCAGATACGAGCAGTACTTC.

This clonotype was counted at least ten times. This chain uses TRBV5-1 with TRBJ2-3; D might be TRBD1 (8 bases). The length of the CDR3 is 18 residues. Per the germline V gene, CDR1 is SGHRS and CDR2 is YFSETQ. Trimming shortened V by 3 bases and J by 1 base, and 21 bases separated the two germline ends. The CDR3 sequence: CASSYGQGGSYRTDTQYF. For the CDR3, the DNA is TGCGCCAGCAGCTATGGACAGGGAGGGAGTTATCGCACAGATACGCAGTATTTT.

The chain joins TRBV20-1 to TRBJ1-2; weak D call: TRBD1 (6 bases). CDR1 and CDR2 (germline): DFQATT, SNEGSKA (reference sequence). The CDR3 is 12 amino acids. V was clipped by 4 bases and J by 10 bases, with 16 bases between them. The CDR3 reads CSAKLGTTYYTF. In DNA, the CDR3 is TGCAGTGCTAAGTTGGGGACAACTTACTACACCTTC.

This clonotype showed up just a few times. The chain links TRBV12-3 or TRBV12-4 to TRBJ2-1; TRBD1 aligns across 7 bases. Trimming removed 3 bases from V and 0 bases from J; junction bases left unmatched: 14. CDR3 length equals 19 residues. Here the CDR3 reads CASSFPPSGGVSSYNEQFF. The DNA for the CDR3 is TGTGCCAGCAGTTTCCCCCCCTCAGGGGGAGTAAGCTCCTACAATGAGCAGTTCTTC.

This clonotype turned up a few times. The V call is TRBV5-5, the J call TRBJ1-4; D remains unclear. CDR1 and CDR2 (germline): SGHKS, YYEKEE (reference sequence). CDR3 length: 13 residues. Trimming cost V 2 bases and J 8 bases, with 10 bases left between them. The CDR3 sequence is CASSFTDGEKLFF. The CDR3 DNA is TGTGCCAGCAGCTTCACCGATGGGGAAAAACTGTTTTTT.